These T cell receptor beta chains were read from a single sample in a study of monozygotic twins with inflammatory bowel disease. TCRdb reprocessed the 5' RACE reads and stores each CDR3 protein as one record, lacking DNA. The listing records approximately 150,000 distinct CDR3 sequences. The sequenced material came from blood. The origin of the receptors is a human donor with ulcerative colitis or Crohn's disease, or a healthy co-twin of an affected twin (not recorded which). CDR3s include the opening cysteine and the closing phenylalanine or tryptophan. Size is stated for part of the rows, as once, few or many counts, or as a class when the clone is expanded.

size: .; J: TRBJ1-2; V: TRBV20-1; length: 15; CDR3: CSASTQPGTGVGYTF
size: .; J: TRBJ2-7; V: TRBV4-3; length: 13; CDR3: CASSQVQGLEQYF
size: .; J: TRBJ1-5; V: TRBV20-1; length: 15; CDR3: CSARGRQLEYQPQHF
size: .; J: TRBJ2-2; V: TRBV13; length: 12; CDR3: CASSSDRRELFF
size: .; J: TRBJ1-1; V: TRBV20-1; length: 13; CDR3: CSARGILNTEAFF
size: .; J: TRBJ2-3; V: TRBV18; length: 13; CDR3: CASSPSQVDTQYF
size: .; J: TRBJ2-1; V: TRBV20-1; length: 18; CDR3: CSARASRGTSRSFNEQFF
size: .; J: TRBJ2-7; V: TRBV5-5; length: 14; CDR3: CASSLEGVHREQYF
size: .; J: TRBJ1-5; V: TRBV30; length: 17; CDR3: CAWSVKKGSHSNQPQHF
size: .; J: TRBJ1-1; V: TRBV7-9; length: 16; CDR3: CASSSPLGGGPTEAFF
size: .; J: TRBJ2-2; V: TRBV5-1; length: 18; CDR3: CASSQRNVSGLDTGELFF
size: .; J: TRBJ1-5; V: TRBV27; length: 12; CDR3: CASSPTNQPQHF
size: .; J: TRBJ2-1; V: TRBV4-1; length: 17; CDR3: CASSQAVSTMRNNEQFF
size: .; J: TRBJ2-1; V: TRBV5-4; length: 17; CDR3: CASSFGPVTGGGDEQFF
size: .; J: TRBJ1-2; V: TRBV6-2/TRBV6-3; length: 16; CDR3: CASSYALMDIRNGYTF
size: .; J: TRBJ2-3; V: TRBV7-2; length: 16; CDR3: CASSSLGRSSTDTQYF
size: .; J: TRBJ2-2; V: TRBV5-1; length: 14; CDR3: CASSLPDYTVDLFF
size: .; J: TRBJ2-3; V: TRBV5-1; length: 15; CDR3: CASSLEGPPANTQYF
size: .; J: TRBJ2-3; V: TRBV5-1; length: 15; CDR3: CASASFGYAQDTQYF
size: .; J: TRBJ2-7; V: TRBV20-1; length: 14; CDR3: CSARESGVRYEQYF
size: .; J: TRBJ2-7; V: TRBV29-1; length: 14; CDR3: CSVERQVPLYEQYF
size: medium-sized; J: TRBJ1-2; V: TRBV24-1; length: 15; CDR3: CATSDFWDRGKCYTF
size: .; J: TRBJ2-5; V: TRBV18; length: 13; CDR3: CASSFGQQETQYF
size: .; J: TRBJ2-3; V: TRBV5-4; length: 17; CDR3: CASSLAGDRVGTDTQYF
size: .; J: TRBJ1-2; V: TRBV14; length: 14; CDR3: CASSQDWGTYGYTF
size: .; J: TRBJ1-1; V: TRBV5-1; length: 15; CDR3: CASSMGQRTNTEAFF
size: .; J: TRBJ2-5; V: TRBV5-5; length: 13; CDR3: CASSSGLMETQYF
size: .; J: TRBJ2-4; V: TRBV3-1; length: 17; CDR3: CASSQVLAGGPKNIQYF
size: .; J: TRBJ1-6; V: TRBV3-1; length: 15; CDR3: CASSQLNSNNSPLHF
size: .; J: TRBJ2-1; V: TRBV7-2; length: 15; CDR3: CASSLSANSYNEQFF
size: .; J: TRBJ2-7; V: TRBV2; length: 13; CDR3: CASSEGRSGQQYF
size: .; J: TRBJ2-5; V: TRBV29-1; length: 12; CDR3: CSVLAGEETQYF
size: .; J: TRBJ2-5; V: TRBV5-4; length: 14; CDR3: CASSLATPQETQYF
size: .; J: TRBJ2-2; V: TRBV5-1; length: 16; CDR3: CASSLQASGSPGELFF
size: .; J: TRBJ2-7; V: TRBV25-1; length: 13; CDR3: CASSSDITYEQYF
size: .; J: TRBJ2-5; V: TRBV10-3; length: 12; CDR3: CAIGAGQETQYF
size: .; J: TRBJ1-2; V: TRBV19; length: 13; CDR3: CASSIGPDYGYTF
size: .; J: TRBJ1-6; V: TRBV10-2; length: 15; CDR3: CASGGQGVNYSPLHF
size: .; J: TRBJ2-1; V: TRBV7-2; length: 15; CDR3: CASSGTGGAYNEQFF
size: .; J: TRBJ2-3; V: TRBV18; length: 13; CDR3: CASSPLLWDTQYF
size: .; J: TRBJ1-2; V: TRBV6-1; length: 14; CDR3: CASAPGTGSYGYTF
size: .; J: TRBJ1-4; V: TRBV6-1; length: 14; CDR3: CASRPGATNEKLFF
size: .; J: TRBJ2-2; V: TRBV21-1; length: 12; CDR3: CASVPGEGELFF
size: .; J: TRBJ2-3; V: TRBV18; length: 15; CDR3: CASSPFVGNTDTQYF
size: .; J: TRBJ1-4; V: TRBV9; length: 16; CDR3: CASSPTLGQGGEKLFF
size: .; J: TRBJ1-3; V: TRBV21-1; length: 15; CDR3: CASSKTGEGGNTIYF
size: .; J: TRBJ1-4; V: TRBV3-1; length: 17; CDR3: CASSQDPYGTGTEKLFF
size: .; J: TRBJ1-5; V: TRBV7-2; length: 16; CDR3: CASSLSATRGNQPQHF
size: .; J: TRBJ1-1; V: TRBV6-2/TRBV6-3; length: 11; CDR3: CASSYGPSAFF
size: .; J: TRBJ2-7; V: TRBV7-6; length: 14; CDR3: CASSKRQGPYEQYF
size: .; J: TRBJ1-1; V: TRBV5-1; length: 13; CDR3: CASSLDFNTEAFF
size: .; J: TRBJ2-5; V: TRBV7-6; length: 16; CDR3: CASRSTSGRAIETQYF
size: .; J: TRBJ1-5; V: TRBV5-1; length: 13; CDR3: CASSLGVDQPQHF